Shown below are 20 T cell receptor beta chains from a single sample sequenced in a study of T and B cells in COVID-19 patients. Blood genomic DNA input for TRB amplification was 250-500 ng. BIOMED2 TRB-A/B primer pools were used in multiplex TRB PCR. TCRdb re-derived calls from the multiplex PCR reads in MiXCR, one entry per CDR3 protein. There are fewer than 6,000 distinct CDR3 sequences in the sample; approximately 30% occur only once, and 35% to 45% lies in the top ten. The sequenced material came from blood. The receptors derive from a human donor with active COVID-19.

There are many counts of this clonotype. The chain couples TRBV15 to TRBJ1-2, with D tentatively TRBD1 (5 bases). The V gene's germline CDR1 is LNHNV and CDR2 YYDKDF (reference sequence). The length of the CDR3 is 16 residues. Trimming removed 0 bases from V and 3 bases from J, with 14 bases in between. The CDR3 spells CATSRETRGGHYGYTF. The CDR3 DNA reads TGTGCCACCAGCAGAGAGACCCGGGGGGGACACTATGGCTACACCTTC. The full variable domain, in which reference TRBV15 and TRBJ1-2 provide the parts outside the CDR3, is DAMVIQNPRYQVTQFGKPVTLSCSQTLNHNVMYWYQQKSSQAPKLLFHYYDKDFNNEADTPDNFQSRRPNTSFCFLDIRSPGLGDTAMYLCATSRETRGGHYGYTFGSGTRLTVV.

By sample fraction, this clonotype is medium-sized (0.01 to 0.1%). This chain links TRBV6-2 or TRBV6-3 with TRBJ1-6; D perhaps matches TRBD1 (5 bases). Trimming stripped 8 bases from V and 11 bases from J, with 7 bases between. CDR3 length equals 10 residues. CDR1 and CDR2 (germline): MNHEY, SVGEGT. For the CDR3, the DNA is TGTGCCAGCGAGGGGCCACCCCTCCACTTT. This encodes CASEGPPLHF.

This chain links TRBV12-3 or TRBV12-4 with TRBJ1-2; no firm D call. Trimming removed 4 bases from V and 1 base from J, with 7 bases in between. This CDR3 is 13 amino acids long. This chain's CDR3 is CASSSDGNYGYTF. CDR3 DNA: TGTGCCAGCAGTTCAGACGGTAACTATGGCTACACCTTC.

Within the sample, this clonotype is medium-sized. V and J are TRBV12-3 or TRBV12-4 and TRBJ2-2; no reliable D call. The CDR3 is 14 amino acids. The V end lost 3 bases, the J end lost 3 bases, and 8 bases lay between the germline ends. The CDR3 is CASSLGLYTGELFF. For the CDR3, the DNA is TGTGCCAGCAGTTTGGGGTTGTACACCGGGGAGCTGTTTTTT.

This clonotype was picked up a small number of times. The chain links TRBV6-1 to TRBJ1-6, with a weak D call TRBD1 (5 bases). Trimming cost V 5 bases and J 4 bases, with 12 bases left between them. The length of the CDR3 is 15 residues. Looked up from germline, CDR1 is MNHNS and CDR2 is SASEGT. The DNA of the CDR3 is TGTGCCAGCAGTTATCGCCAGGGATATAATTCACCCCTCCACTTT. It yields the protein CASSYRQGYNSPLHF.

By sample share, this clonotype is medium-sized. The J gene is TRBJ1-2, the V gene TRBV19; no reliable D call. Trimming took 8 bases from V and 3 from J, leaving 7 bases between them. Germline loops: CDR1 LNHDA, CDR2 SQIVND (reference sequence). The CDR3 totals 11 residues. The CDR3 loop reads CASDDDYGYTF. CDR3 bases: TGTGCCAGTGACGATGACTATGGCTACACCTTC.

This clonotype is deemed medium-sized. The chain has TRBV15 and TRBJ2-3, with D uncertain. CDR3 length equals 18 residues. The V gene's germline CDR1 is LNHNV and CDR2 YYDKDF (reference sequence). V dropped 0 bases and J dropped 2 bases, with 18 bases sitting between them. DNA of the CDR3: TGTGCCACCAGCAGAGATCCGCCTCCCGTTCCGCTCACAGATACGCAGTATTTT. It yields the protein CATSRDPPPVPLTDTQYF.

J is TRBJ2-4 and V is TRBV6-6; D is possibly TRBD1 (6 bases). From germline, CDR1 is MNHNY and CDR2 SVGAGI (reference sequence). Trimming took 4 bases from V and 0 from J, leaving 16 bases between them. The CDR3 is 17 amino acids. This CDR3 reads CASSSSRGSLAKNIQYF. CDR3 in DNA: TGTGCCAGCAGTTCGTCCAGGGGTTCCTTAGCCAAAAACATTCAGTACTTC.

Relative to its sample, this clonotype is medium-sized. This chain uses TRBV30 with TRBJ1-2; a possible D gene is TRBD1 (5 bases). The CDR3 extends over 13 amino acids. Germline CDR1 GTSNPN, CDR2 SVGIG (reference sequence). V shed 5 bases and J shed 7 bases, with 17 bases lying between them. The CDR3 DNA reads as TGTGCCTGGTCCGGGGCGGCAGGCGGTGGCTACACCTTC. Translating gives CAWSGAAGGGYTF.

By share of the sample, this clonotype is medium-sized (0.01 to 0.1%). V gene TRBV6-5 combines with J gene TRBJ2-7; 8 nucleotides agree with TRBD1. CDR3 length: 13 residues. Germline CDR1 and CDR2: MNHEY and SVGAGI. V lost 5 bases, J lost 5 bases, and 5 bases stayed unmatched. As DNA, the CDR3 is TGTGCCAGCAGTGAATCGACAGGGGACGAGCAGTACTTC. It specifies CASSESTGDEQYF.

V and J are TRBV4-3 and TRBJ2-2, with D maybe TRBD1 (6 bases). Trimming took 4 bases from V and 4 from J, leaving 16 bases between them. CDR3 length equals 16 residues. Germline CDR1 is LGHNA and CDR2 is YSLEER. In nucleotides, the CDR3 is TGCGCCAGCAGCCCCCAGGGTTGGGACACCACCGGGGAGCTGTTTTTT. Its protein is CASSPQGWDTTGELFF.

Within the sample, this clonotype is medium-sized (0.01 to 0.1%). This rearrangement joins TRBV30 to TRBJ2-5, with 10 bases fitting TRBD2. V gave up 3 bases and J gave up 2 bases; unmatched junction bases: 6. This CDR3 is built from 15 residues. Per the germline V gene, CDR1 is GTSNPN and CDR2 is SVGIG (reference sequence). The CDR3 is CAWSTGTSVQETQYF. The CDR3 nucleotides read TGTGCCTGGAGCACGGGGACTAGCGTACAAGAGACCCAGTACTTC.

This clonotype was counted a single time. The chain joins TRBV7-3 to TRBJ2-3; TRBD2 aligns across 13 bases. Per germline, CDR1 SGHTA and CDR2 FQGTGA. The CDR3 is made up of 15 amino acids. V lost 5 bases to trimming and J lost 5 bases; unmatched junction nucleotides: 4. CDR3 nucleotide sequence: TGTGCCAGCAGCCCAGGACTAGCGGGAGAAGATACGCAGTATTTT. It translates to CASSPGLAGEDTQYF.

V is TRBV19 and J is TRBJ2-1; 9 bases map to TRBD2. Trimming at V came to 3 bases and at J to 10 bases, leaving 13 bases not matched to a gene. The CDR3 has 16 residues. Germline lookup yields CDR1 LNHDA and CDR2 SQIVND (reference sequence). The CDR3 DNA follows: TGTGCCAGTAGTATCGCCTCAAGCGGGAGGACGGGGGAGCAGTTCTTC. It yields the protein CASSIASSGRTGEQFF.

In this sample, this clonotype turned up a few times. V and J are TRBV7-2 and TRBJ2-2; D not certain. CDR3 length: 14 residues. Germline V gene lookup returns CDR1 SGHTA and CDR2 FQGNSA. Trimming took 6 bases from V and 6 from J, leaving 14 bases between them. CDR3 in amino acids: CASSYGTDAGELFF. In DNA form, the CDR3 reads TGTGCCAGCAGTTATGGAACAGACGCCGGGGAGCTGTTTTTT.

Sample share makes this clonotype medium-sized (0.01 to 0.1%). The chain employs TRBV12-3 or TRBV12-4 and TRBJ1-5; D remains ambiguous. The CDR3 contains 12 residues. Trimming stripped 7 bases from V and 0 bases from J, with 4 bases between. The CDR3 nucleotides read TGTGCCAGCACGGTTAGCAATCAGCCCCAGCATTTT. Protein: CASTVSNQPQHF.

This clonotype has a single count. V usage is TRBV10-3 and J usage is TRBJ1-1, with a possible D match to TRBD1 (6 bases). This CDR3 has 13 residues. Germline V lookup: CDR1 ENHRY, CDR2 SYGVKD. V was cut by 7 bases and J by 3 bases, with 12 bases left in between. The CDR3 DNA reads TGTGCCATCAATCGGCCAGGGGACACTGAAGCTTTCTTT. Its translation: CAINRPGDTEAFF.

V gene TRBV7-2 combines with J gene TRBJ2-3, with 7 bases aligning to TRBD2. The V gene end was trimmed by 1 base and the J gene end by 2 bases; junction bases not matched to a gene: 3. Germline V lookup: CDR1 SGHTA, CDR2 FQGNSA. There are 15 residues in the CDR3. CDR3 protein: CASSLVAGYTDTQYF. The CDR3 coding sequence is TGTGCCAGCAGCTTAGTAGCGGGTTACACAGATACGCAGTATTTT.

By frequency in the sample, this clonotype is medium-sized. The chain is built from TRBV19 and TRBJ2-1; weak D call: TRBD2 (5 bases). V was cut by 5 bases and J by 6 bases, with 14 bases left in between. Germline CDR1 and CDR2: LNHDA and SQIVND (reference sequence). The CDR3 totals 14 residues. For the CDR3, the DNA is TGTGCCAGTAGTCTGGGAGTTCGACTCAATGAGCAGTTCTTC. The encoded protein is CASSLGVRLNEQFF.

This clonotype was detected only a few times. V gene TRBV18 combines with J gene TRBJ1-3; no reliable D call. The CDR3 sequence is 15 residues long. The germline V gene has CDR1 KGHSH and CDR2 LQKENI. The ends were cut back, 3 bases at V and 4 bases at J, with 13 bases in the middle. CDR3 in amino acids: CASSPDVSEGNTIYF. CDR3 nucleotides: TGTGCCAGCTCACCCGACGTCTCGGAAGGAAACACCATATATTTT.